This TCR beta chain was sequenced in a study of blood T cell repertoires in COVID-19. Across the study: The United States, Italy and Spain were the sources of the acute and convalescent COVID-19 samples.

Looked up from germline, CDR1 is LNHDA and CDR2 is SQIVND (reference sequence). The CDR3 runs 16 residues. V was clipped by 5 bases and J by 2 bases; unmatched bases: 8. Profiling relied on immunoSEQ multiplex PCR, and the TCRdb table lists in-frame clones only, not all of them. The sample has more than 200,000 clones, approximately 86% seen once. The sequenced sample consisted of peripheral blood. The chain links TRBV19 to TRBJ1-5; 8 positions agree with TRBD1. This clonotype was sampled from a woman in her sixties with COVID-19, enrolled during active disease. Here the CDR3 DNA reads TGTGCCAGTAGTTCAACAGGGGGGATCGGCAATCAGCCCCAGCATTTT. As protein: CASSSTGGIGNQPQHF.